Below, 28 T cell receptor beta chains from the same sample are listed, as sequenced in a study of OX40 agonist ivuxolimab in advanced cancers. Measured with immunoSEQ multiplex PCR; TCRdb has only the in-frame clones, and not every one. The data hold about 65,000 clones, with about four fifths observed a single time. Sequenced material: CD4+ or CD8+ T cells sorted from blood, taken in a trial of the OX40 agonist ivuxolimab. These receptors came from an adult with an advanced solid tumor such as melanoma, head and neck, liver or kidney cancer.

A remark on this clone: Different DNA sequences within this sample yield the same CDR3. The V gene is TRBV5-4, the J gene TRBJ2-3, with a tentative D call TRBD2 (6 bases). V dropped 2 bases and J dropped 0 bases, with 10 bases sitting between them. Germline V gene sequence: CDR1 SGHNT, CDR2 YYREEE (reference sequence). The CDR3 loop spans 15 amino acids. CDR3 DNA: TGTGCCAGCAGCTTAACTAGCAGGAGCACAGATACGCAGTATTTT. It yields the protein CASSLTSRSTDTQYF.

The rearrangement joins TRBV4-1 to TRBJ1-1; D unclear. CDR3 length equals 14 residues. CDR1 MGHRA and CDR2 YSYEKL come from the germline V gene. V lost 4 bases and J lost 6, with 15 bases in between. The CDR3 DNA sequence: TGCGCCAGCAGCCCGGCGCTCGGTAGGGCTGAAGCTTTCTTT. This gives the protein CASSPALGRAEAFF.

The V and J genes are TRBV6-5 and TRBJ2-5; 8 nucleotides agree with TRBD1. The CDR3 consists of 13 residues. The germline V gene encodes CDR1 MNHEY and CDR2 SVGAGI. V was clipped by 9 bases and J by 2 bases; unmatched bases: 5. The DNA for the CDR3 is TGTGCCAGTCAAACAGGGGGACAAGAGACCCAGTACTTC. Residues: CASQTGGQETQYF.

The chain combines TRBV7-3 with TRBJ1-1, with D possibly being TRBD1 (6 bases). Per the germline V gene, CDR1 is SGHTA and CDR2 is FQGTGA. CDR3 length equals 14 residues. Between the trimmed V and J ends, which lost 2 bases and 1 base, there was a span of 8 bases. DNA for the CDR3: TGTGCCAGCAGCTTAGGGGGCGAGAACACTGAAGCTTTCTTT. This translates into CASSLGGENTEAFF.

V gene TRBV4-3 combines with J gene TRBJ2-1; 7 bases are a match to TRBD2. The CDR3 runs to 15 residues. Germline-derived CDR1 and CDR2 are LGHNA and YSLEER. J gave up 5 bases and V 4 bases, and 8 bases lay outside the gene matches. This CDR3 is CASSRSSGPDNEQFF. The CDR3 coding sequence is TGCGCCAGCAGCCGATCTAGCGGCCCTGACAATGAGCAGTTCTTC.

On this clone itself: Other DNA sequences from this sample encode an identical CDR3 as well. This chain joins TRBV6-5 and TRBJ2-3, with unresolved D. The CDR3 has 14 residues. Trimming pared 8 bases from V and 6 bases from J, leaving 18 bases between. Germline CDR1 MNHEY, CDR2 SVGAGI. DNA for the CDR3: TGTGCCAGCGGTAGGTCGAGCGCCACGGATACGCAGTATTTT. It encodes CASGRSSATDTQYF.

The chain employs TRBV5-1 and TRBJ1-1; D gene uncertain. This CDR3 spans 15 amino acids. V was cut by 0 bases and J by 2 bases, with 11 bases left in between. Per germline, CDR1 SGHRS and CDR2 YFSETQ. This CDR3 reads CASSLVVGSNTEAFF. The CDR3 DNA reads as TGCGCCAGCAGCTTGGTGGTGGGGTCAAACACTGAAGCTTTCTTT.

Remarks on this clone: The identical CDR3 is also encoded by other nucleotide sequences in the sample. V usage is TRBV7-3 and J usage is TRBJ2-1; a weak D match, TRBD1 (5 bases). The V end was cut by 5 bases, the J end by 6 bases, with 8 bases between. The CDR3 loop spans 12 amino acids. Per the germline V gene, CDR1 is SGHTA and CDR2 is FQGTGA. CDR3 nucleotide sequence: TGTGCCAGCAGCCTAGGGGTCAATGAGCAGTTCTTC. Protein product: CASSLGVNEQFF.

The chain links TRBV7-6 to TRBJ1-4; 11 bases map to TRBD1. CDR3 length: 17 amino acids. Unmatched junction bases numbered 7, after V lost 3 bases and J lost 4 bases. Germline CDR1 and CDR2: SGHVS and FNYEAQ. CDR3 sequence: CASSFNGQGAINEKLFF. The CDR3 DNA sequence: TGTGCCAGCAGCTTCAACGGACAGGGGGCCATTAATGAAAAACTGTTTTTT. Variable domain in full (rest from reference TRBV7-6 and TRBJ1-4): GAGVSQSPRYKVTKRGQDVALRCDPISGHVSLYWYRQALGQGPEFLTYFNYEAQQDKSGLPNDRFSAERPEGSISTLTIQRTEQRDSAMYRCASSFNGQGAINEKLFFGSGTQLSVL.

V usage is TRBV11-3 and J usage is TRBJ2-7; 8 bases map to TRBD2. CDR1 and CDR2 from the germline V gene are SGHNT and YENEEA. The J segment lost 3 bases and the V segment lost 5 bases, leaving 3 bases of the junction unmatched. This CDR3 comprises 13 residues. For the CDR3, the DNA is TGTGCCAGCAGCCCGGGACTAGACTACGAGCAGTACTTC. Its translation: CASSPGLDYEQYF. The whole variable domain, remainder taken from reference TRBV11-3 and TRBJ2-7, is EAGVVQSPRYKIIEKKQPVAFWCNPISGHNTLYWYLQNLGQGPELLIRYENEEAVDDSQLPKDRFSAERLKGVDSTLKIQPAELGDSAVYLCASSPGLDYEQYFGPGTRLTVT.

This clone occurred once. V and J are TRBV6-4 and TRBJ2-1; 8 bases match TRBD2. This CDR3 has 16 residues. The V gene's germline CDR1 is MRHNA and CDR2 SNTAGT. Unmatched junction bases numbered 7, after V lost 4 bases and J lost 2 bases. CDR3 region: CASSVAGGATYNEQFF. The DNA for the CDR3 is TGTGCCAGCAGTGTAGCCGGGGGGGCGACCTACAATGAGCAGTTCTTC.

This chain joins TRBV5-5 and TRBJ1-4, with D unresolved. This CDR3 is built from 15 residues. Trimming pared 0 bases from V and 7 bases from J, leaving 13 bases between. Germline CDR1 and CDR2: SGHKS and YYEKEE (reference sequence). The CDR3 reads CASSLAGFRGEKLFF. CDR3 bases: TGTGCCAGCAGCTTGGCCGGTTTCCGGGGTGAAAAACTGTTTTTT.

The CDR3 DNA reads as TGTGCCAGTAGGGACTCAAGCACTTACTATGGCTACACCTTC. Its translation: CASRDSSTYYGYTF. The chain carries TRBV19 and TRBJ1-2; D gene ambiguous. V gave up 6 bases and J gave up 3 bases, with 14 bases separating them. The CDR3 has 14 amino acids. Germline CDR1 is LNHDA and CDR2 is SQIVND (reference sequence). The whole variable domain, remainder taken from reference TRBV19 and TRBJ1-2, is DGGITQSPKYLFRKEGQNVTLSCEQNLNHDAMYWYRQDPGQGLRLIYYSQIVNDFQKGDIAEGYSVSREKKESFPLTVTSAQKNPTAFYLCASRDSSTYYGYTFGSGTRLTVV.

The chain uses TRBV9 and TRBJ1-6; D perhaps matches TRBD1 (5 bases). Per the germline V gene, CDR1 is SGDLS and CDR2 is YYNGEE. V lost 6 bases and J lost 8, with 18 bases in between. CDR3 length equals 15 residues. The CDR3 is CASTESGSADSPLHF. CDR3 in DNA: TGTGCCAGCACCGAATCAGGGTCTGCGGATTCACCCCTCCACTTT.

DNA of the CDR3: TGTGCCAGCAGCTTCGACAGGCCCTATGGCTACACCTTC. This codes for CASSFDRPYGYTF. The chain joins TRBV7-2 to TRBJ1-2, with TRBD1 as a possible D gene (6 bases). The CDR3 is 13 amino acids. CDR1 SGHTA and CDR2 FQGNSA come from the germline V gene. V lost 3 bases and J lost 4, with 9 bases in between.

The chain has TRBV7-6 and TRBJ1-5; weak D call: TRBD1 (6 bases). With 1 base removed from V and 0 bases from J, the gap between germline ends came to 13 bases. The CDR3 totals 17 residues. Germline lookup yields CDR1 SGHVS and CDR2 FNYEAQ. Written as DNA, the CDR3 is TGTGCCAGCAGCTTAGGTCGGGGGCCTGATAGCAATCAGCCCCAGCATTTT. Translating it yields CASSLGRGPDSNQPQHF.

This chain joins TRBV2 and TRBJ2-3, with a possible D match to TRBD1 (6 bases). Germline CDR1 and CDR2: SNHLY and FYNNEI. CDR3 length: 14 residues. The V end lost 7 bases, the J end lost 1 base, and 12 bases lay between the germline ends. The CDR3 coding sequence is TGTGCCAGCATGTGGGCAGGGGGCACAGATACGCAGTATTTT. As protein: CASMWAGGTDTQYF.

The rearrangement uses TRBV7-8 and TRBJ2-3, with 11 bases fitting TRBD2. V lost 4 bases and J lost 2; bases outside the gene matches: 2. This CDR3 contains 15 residues. CDR1 and CDR2 from the germline V gene are SGHVS and FQNEAQ. The DNA of the CDR3 is TGTGCCAGCAGCTGGACTAGCGGGTACACAGATACGCAGTATTTT. It translates to CASSWTSGYTDTQYF.

The genes are TRBV7-9 and TRBJ2-3; D call uncertain. V lost 4 bases and J 2 bases, leaving 4 bases between the germline ends. The V gene's germline CDR1 is SEHNR and CDR2 FQNEAQ (reference sequence). The CDR3 runs 12 residues. DNA for the CDR3: TGTGCCAGCAGCTCTACCACAGATACGCAGTATTTT. It yields the protein CASSSTTDTQYF.

The sample holds one count of this clone. The chain links TRBV11-3 to TRBJ1-1; D is ambiguous. Trimming left V 5 bases short and J 4 bases short, with 11 bases between. The CDR3 consists of 13 residues. Germline loops: CDR1 SGHNT, CDR2 YENEEA. The CDR3 sequence: CASSPAGGTEAFF. Here the CDR3 DNA reads TGTGCCAGCAGCCCCGCGGGTGGCACTGAAGCTTTCTTT.

V gene TRBV11-3 combines with J gene TRBJ2-1; no firm D call. This CDR3 region has 13 residues. The germline V gene encodes CDR1 SGHNT and CDR2 YENEEA. Trimming cost V 0 bases and J 9 bases, with 9 bases left between them. The CDR3 loop reads CASSLDSAIEQFF. In DNA, the CDR3 is TGTGCCAGCAGCTTAGATTCCGCTATTGAGCAGTTCTTC.

The chain carries TRBV19 and TRBJ2-2, with D hard to call. The CDR3 contains 14 residues. Germline V gives CDR1 LNHDA, CDR2 SQIVND (reference sequence). The germline V and J ends were trimmed by 6 bases and 3 bases, with 11 bases remaining between them. CDR3: CASRPTDYTGELFF. Written as DNA, the CDR3 is TGTGCCAGTAGACCGACGGATTACACCGGGGAGCTGTTTTTT.

This clone is labeled as medium-sized. The rearrangement links TRBV7-9 to TRBJ1-1; TRBD1 might be the D (6 bases). V lost 3 bases, J lost 11 bases, and 16 bases lay in between. This CDR3 region has 13 residues. CDR1 SEHNR and CDR2 FQNEAQ come from the germline V gene (reference sequence). In DNA form, the CDR3 reads TGTGCCAGCAGCTTTGAGGGACAAACGAGGGCTTTCTTT. This translates into CASSFEGQTRAFF.

V and J are TRBV28 and TRBJ2-2; D may be TRBD1 (6 bases). V lost 6 bases to trimming and J lost 5 bases, with 19 bases between them. The germline V gene encodes CDR1 MDHEN and CDR2 SYDVKM. The CDR3 runs 16 residues. The DNA for the CDR3 is TGTGCCAGCAGCCCCGCCCTGACAGGAGGAACCGGGGAGCTGTTTTTT. This encodes CASSPALTGGTGELFF. Filled out from reference TRBV28 and TRBJ2-2, the complete variable domain reads DVKVTQSSRYLVKRTGEKVFLECVQDMDHENMFWYRQDPGLGLRLIYFSYDVKMKEKGDIPEGYSVSREKKERFSLILESASTNQTSMYLCASSPALTGGTGELFFGEGSRLTVL.

The chain recombines TRBV7-8 with TRBJ1-2; D is perhaps TRBD1 (5 bases). Trimming shortened V by 1 base and J by 3 bases, and 9 bases separated the two germline ends. The germline V gene has CDR1 SGHVS and CDR2 FQNEAQ. This CDR3 spans 14 amino acids. This CDR3 reads CASSLGMGDYGYTF. For the CDR3, the DNA is TGTGCCAGCAGCTTAGGAATGGGGGACTATGGCTACACCTTC.

The CDR3 DNA is TGTGCCAGCAGCGTCGAGGGCTCCTACGAGCAGTACGTC. Protein: CASSVEGSYEQYV. This chain uses TRBV6-1 with TRBJ2-7, with a tentative D call TRBD2 (5 bases). The CDR3 consists of 13 residues. Trimming took off 6 bases at V and 0 bases at J, with 9 bases between the two ends. CDR1 is MNHNS, CDR2 SASEGT, per germline.

The chain joins TRBV5-1 to TRBJ2-7, with D perhaps matching TRBD1 (5 bases). Trimming took 0 bases from V and 2 from J, leaving 6 bases between them. The length of the CDR3 is 13 residues. Germline values: CDR1 SGHRS, CDR2 YFSETQ. CDR3 loop: CASSLAQAYEQYV. Here the CDR3 DNA reads TGCGCCAGCAGCTTGGCACAGGCCTACGAGCAGTACGTC.

The chain links TRBV7-3 to TRBJ2-2; perhaps TRBD2 as D (6 bases). CDR3 size: 16 residues. Trimming stripped 2 bases from V and 2 bases from J, with 12 bases between. Germline V gene data show CDR1 as SGHTA and CDR2 as FQGTGA. For the CDR3, the DNA is TGTGCCAGCAGCTTATTCGGGACTCTTAACACCGGGGAGCTGTTTTTT. Its protein is CASSLFGTLNTGELFF. The complete variable domain, with remaining parts taken from reference TRBV7-3 and TRBJ2-2, reads GAGVSQTPSNKVTEKGKYVELRCDPISGHTALYWYRQSLGQGPEFLIYFQGTGAADDSGLPNDRFFAVRPEGSVSTLKIQRTERGDSAVYLCASSLFGTLNTGELFFGEGSRLTVL.